Presented here are 13 T cell receptor beta chains from one specimen sequenced in a study of OX40 agonist ivuxolimab in advanced cancers. Generated by immunoSEQ multiplex PCR, the TCRdb table keeps only in-frame clones and is missing some. The sample includes fewer than 70,000 clones, roughly 89% of them seen just once. The starting material was CD4+ or CD8+ T cells sorted from blood, obtained in a trial of the OX40 agonist ivuxolimab. Receptors originate from an adult with an advanced solid tumor such as melanoma, head and neck, liver or kidney cancer.

The chain joins TRBV11-2 to TRBJ2-5, with D possibly TRBD1 on 6 matching bases. CDR1 and CDR2 (germline): SGHAT, FQNNGV. Trimming shortened V by 2 bases and J by 2 bases, and 21 bases separated the two germline ends. There are 18 residues in the CDR3. The CDR3 DNA follows: TGTGCCAGCAGCTTAATTTGGTCTCGGGACATGCGTCAAGAGACCCAGTACTTC. This sequence encodes CASSLIWSRDMRQETQYF. Full variable domain (rest looked up from reference TRBV11-2 and TRBJ2-5): EAGVAQSPRYKIIEKRQSVAFWCNPISGHATLYWYQQILGQGPKLLIQFQNNGVVDDSQLPKDRFSAERLKGVDSTLKIQPAKLEDSAVYLCASSLIWSRDMRQETQYFGPGTRLLVL.

On this clone itself: Given a much more abundant clone one base away, this may be a read error. J is TRBJ2-7 and V is TRBV5-5; a weak D match, TRBD1 (6 bases). The CDR3 runs to 14 residues. The V gene's germline CDR1 is SGHKS and CDR2 YYEKEE (reference sequence). V dropped 1 base and J dropped 6 bases, with 14 bases sitting between them. CDR3: CASSLRPQGSEQYF. The CDR3, as DNA: TGTGCCAGCAGCTTGCGCCCCCAGGGGTCCGAGCAGTACTTC.

The chain has TRBV6-5 and TRBJ2-5; unclear D gene. The germline V and J ends were trimmed by 5 bases and 3 bases, with 10 bases remaining between them. The germline CDR1 and CDR2 sequences are MNHEY and SVGAGI. The CDR3 has 13 residues. The CDR3 nucleotides are TGTGCCAGCAGTGAGACATTAGAAGAGACCCAGTACTTC. This translates into CASSETLEETQYF.

This clone turned up a few times. The chain carries TRBV5-6 and TRBJ1-1; unclear D gene. CDR3 length equals 14 residues. Trimming removed 5 bases from V and 5 bases from J, with 16 bases in between. From germline, CDR1 is SGHDT and CDR2 YYEEEE. The CDR3 nucleotides read TGTGCCAGCAGGGTCGACGGCCGATCTACTGAAGCTTTCTTT. Translating gives CASRVDGRSTEAFF. Filled out from reference TRBV5-6 and TRBJ1-1, the complete variable domain reads DAGVTQSPTHLIKTRGQQVTLRCSPKSGHDTVSWYQQALGQGPQFIFQYYEEEERQRGNFPDRFSGHQFPNYSSELNVNALLLGDSALYLCASRVDGRSTEAFFGQGTRLTVV.

Here the CDR3 reads CASSHPRERGGRTDTQYF. The CDR3 bases are TGCGCCAGCAGCCACCCCAGGGAGCGGGGGGGCCGAACAGATACGCAGTATTTT. The J gene is TRBJ2-3, the V gene TRBV5-1; the match to TRBD2 covers 10 bases. The CDR3 runs to 18 residues. The germline gives CDR1 SGHRS, CDR2 YFSETQ. V trimming: 4 bases; J trimming: 3 bases; junction bases outside the gene matches: 14. The whole variable domain, remainder taken from reference TRBV5-1 and TRBJ2-3, is KAGVTQTPRYLIKTRGQQVTLSCSPISGHRSVSWYQQTPGQGLQFLFEYFSETQRNKGNFPGRFSGRQFSNSRSEMNVSTLELGDSALYLCASSHPRERGGRTDTQYFGPGTRLTVL.

This clone was seen only once. This chain joins TRBV5-1 and TRBJ2-7; TRBD2 aligns across 9 bases. J lost 3 bases, V lost 0 bases, and 4 bases had no gene match. The CDR3 runs to 15 residues. Germline V gene lookup returns CDR1 SGHRS and CDR2 YFSETQ. The chain's CDR3 is CASSLDGLASYEQYF. The CDR3 bases are TGCGCCAGCAGCTTGGATGGACTAGCGAGCTACGAGCAGTACTTC.

This clone was recorded only once. The rearrangement links TRBV12-5 to TRBJ1-6; 7 bases are a match to TRBD1. Germline V lookup: CDR1 LGHNT, CDR2 FRNRAP. J lost 7 bases, V lost 6 bases, and 6 bases had no gene match. The CDR3 loop spans 14 amino acids. DNA of the CDR3: TGTGCTAGTGGCCGGGACAGTCTGAATTCACCCCTCCACTTT. It encodes CASGRDSLNSPLHF.

The chain has TRBV2 and TRBJ1-1; TRBD1 matches 9 bases. CDR3 length: 15 residues. Germline lookup yields CDR1 SNHLY and CDR2 FYNNEI. The V gene end was trimmed by 0 bases and the J gene end by 3 bases; junction bases not matched to a gene: 2. CDR3 amino acids: CASSEARQGDTEAFF. The CDR3 DNA reads TGTGCCAGCAGTGAAGCGCGACAGGGGGACACTGAAGCTTTCTTT.

The chain joins TRBV18 to TRBJ2-7; 11 positions agree with TRBD2. Germline CDR1 is KGHSH and CDR2 is LQKENI. The CDR3 contains 15 residues. With V trimmed by 4 bases and J by 1 base, 3 bases remained unmatched. CDR3 sequence (DNA): TGTGCCAGCTCACTAGGGACTAGCGGATCCTACGAGCAGTACTTC. Its protein product is CASSLGTSGSYEQYF.

About this clone: The same CDR3 can be traced to other DNA sequences in this sample. This chain uses TRBV12-2 with TRBJ2-5; TRBD2, the table's D call, lacks a check against the DNA. TRBV12-2 is designated a pseudogene. CDR3 length: 21 amino acids. CDR3 in amino acids: CASRLTSPGLAGARGRETQYF. CDR3 coding DNA: TGTGCAAGTCGCTTAACGTCCCCGGGGCTAGCGGGTGCTCGAGGTCGAGAGACCCAGTACTTC.

The genes are TRBV20-1 and TRBJ1-1, with TRBD1 matching over 9 bases. Unmatched junction bases numbered 2, after V lost 5 bases and J lost 10 bases. From germline, CDR1 is DFQATT and CDR2 SNEGSKA (reference sequence). The CDR3 spans 10 residues. The CDR3 DNA reads as TGCAGTGCTGCGGACAGGGGAGCTTTCTTT. Its protein product is CSAADRGAFF.

The J gene is TRBJ2-7, the V gene TRBV6-1, with TRBD2 matching over 14 bases. The trim removed 11 bases at V and 6 bases at J, leaving 9 bases unmatched. The CDR3 totals 14 residues. Per germline, CDR1 MNHNS and CDR2 SASEGT. In DNA form, the CDR3 reads TGTGCCTCAAGACTAGCGGGGGGGCCGGTCGAGCAGTACTTC. Translated: CASRLAGGPVEQYF.

The chain is built from TRBV9 and TRBJ2-7, with 10 nucleotides matching TRBD2. Trimming took 4 bases from V and 3 from J; bases not matched to a gene: 7. The CDR3 covers 15 residues. Germline V CDR1 and CDR2: SGDLS, YYNGEE. In DNA, the CDR3 is TGTGCCAGCAGCACCCCTAGCGGGGGCTTCTACGAGCAGTACTTC. It codes for CASSTPSGGFYEQYF. Complete variable domain (other parts from reference TRBV9 and TRBJ2-7): DSGVTQTPKHLITATGQRVTLRCSPRSGDLSVYWYQQSLDQGLQFLIQYYNGEERAKGNILERFSAQQFPDLHSELNLSSLELGDSALYFCASSTPSGGFYEQYFGPGTRLTVT.